A selection of T cell receptor beta chains follows, all from one sample in a study of cytomegalovirus exposure and HLA in healthy donors. Produced via immunoSEQ multiplex PCR; TCRdb's table is partial and in-frame only. The profile shows about 130,000 clones, more than 8% of them singletons. The sample was PBMCs. These receptors were obtained from a man aged 35 to 55 in good health and CMV-seronegative. The CDR3 runs from the conserved cysteine through the conserved F or W. A D gene is named only where the DNA matches it firmly. A row's size may be missing; if present it is once, few, many or a size class.

d_call	clone_size	j_call	v_call	cdr3_aa	cdr3_nt
TRBD1	few	TRBJ2-3	TRBV30	CAWNPGQGGTDTQYF	TGTGCCTGGAATCCGGGACAGGGGGGCACAGATACGCAGTATTTT
.	few	TRBJ2-7	TRBV15	CATSRGMGAEQYF	TGTGCCACCAGCAGAGGAATGGGAGCCGAGCAGTACTTC
.	.	TRBJ2-7	TRBV5-1	CASSLAGNEQYF	TGCGCCAGCAGCTTGGCGGGGAACGAGCAGTACTTC
TRBD1	few	TRBJ1-5	TRBV5-8	CASSLGRGQGFLWDQPQHF	TGTGCCAGCAGCTTGGGACGGGGACAGGGATTTCTGTGGGATCAGCCCCAGCATTTT
TRBD1	few	TRBJ1-1	TRBV7-2	CASSEPGQGYTEAFF	TGTGCCAGCAGCGAGCCGGGACAGGGTTACACTGAAGCTTTCTTT
.	few	TRBJ1-5	TRBV5-6	CASSAGTPNQPQHF	TGTGCCAGCAGCGCCGGGACACCAAATCAGCCCCAGCATTTT
TRBD2	few	TRBJ2-3	TRBV29-1	CSVEFETSGTDTQYF	TGCAGCGTTGAATTCGAAACTAGCGGGACGGATACGCAGTATTTT
.	.	TRBJ1-2	TRBV2	CASSYYSRQGYTF	TGTGCCAGCAGTTACTACTCCCGACAGGGCTACACCTTC
.	.	TRBJ1-4	TRBV5-6	CASSLGGPNEKLFF	TGTGCCAGCAGCTTAGGCGGCCCTAATGAAAAACTGTTTTTT
.	.	TRBJ2-2	TRBV4-1	CASSQGPNTGELFF	TGCGCCAGCAGCCAAGGGCCGAACACCGGGGAGCTGTTTTTT
TRBD1	.	TRBJ1-3	TRBV30	CAWSVQGTRSGNTIYF	TGTGCCTGGAGCGTACAGGGGACTAGATCTGGAAACACCATATATTTT
TRBD1	.	TRBJ1-5	TRBV6-5	CASIGQAGQPQHF	TGTGCCAGCATTGGACAGGCCGGTCAGCCCCAGCATTTT
.	.	TRBJ1-4	TRBV9	CASSVVGGGNEKLFF	TGTGCCAGCAGCGTAGTCGGGGGAGGGAATGAAAAACTGTTTTTT
.	.	TRBJ1-2	TRBV30	CAWNVGAGRHGYTF	TGTGCCTGGAACGTCGGAGCAGGGCGACATGGCTACACCTTC
.	.	TRBJ1-5	TRBV2	CASIESRNQPQHF	TGTGCCAGCATAGAGAGCCGCAATCAGCCCCAGCATTTT
.	.	TRBJ2-3	TRBV7-9	CASSSQGGGRTQYF	TGTGCCAGCAGCTCCCAAGGGGGGGGGCGGACGCAGTATTTT
TRBD1	.	TRBJ1-1	TRBV14	CASSHSTGGYEAFF	TGTGCCAGCAGCCATTCTACAGGGGGCTATGAAGCTTTCTTT
TRBD1	.	TRBJ1-6	TRBV4-1	CASSQMLTGIDNSPLHF	TGCGCCAGCAGCCAAATGCTGACAGGGATCGATAATTCACCCCTCCACTTT
TRBD1	few	TRBJ1-5	TRBV12-5	CASGLVGQGMGQPQHF	TGTGCTAGTGGTTTGGTGGGACAGGGGATGGGCCAGCCCCAGCATTTT
TRBD2	few	TRBJ2-1	TRBV19	CASNLAGGHNEQFF	TGTGCCAGTAATCTAGCGGGGGGTCACAATGAGCAGTTCTTC
.	.	TRBJ1-1	TRBV29-1	CSVAAGQLTEAFF	TGCAGCGTTGCGGCGGGCCAGCTCACTGAAGCTTTCTTT
TRBD1	.	TRBJ1-5	TRBV9	CASSPGTGTSNQPQHF	TGTGCCAGCAGCCCCGGGACAGGGACGAGCAATCAGCCCCAGCATTTT